A single TCR beta chain is shown here with its context. Its antigen is currently unknown. Germline CDR1 reads WSHSY; CDR2 reads SAAADI. This CDR3 comprises 14 residues. Trimming removed 6 bases from V and 10 bases from J; junction bases left unmatched: 14. Study outcomes and limitations: Tumor memory CD4+ T cell TCR gene usage clustered with blood and lymph node memory CD4+ cells and lymph node naive CD4+ cells.

After constant-region reverse-primer amplification, full-length variable regions underwent semi-nested PCR with Nested Universal Primer A. TCRdb analysed the 5' RACE reads with MiXCR anew, one entry per CDR3 protein. The sample records about 5,400 distinct CDR3 sequences, 52% being singletons. The clonotype originates from a female donor with breast cancer. Sample: memory CD4+ T cells sorted from blood. As for subset: memory CD4+ T cells, CD4+CD45RO+CD25-. The rearrangement links TRBV10-2 to TRBJ1-1, with TRBD1 identical over 7 bases. The CDR3 loop reads CASSKGGQALVAFF. The CDR3 nucleotides read TGCGCCAGCAGCAAGGGCGGACAGGCGCTAGTAGCTTTCTTT.